The 5 T cell receptor beta chains in this list originate from one sample, sequenced in a study of Ad26.COV2.S vaccination and SARS-CoV-2 variants. Sequencing was performed with immunoSEQ multiplex PCR; in TCRdb, only in-frame clones are kept and a portion is missing. The sample holds hundreds of thousands of clones, about 91% seen once. This sample's treatment: around 19 received Ad26.COV2.S at low or high dose, single or two shots; 5 received placebo; per-sample allocation not given. Sampling was done on day 63 after the first vaccine or placebo injection. The specimen comprised peripheral blood, sampled in a trial of Ad26.COV2.S vaccine versus placebo. The receptor source for this set is a person aged 18-65 years who received the Ad26.COV2.S COVID-19 vaccine or a placebo.

A single count supports this clone. In DNA form, the CDR3 reads TGTGCCAGCTCACCGGAGCAGCAAAACTATGGCTACACCTTC. Residues: CASSPEQQNYGYTF. The rearrangement joins TRBV18 to TRBJ1-2; D remains unclear. V was shortened by 3 bases and J by 2 bases, with 10 bases between the two germline ends. Germline V gene data show CDR1 as KGHSH and CDR2 as LQKENI. The CDR3 totals 14 residues.

The J gene is TRBJ1-5, the V gene TRBV30; 7 bases line up with TRBD1. J gave up 3 bases and V 2 bases, and 7 bases lay outside the gene matches. The CDR3 spans 15 residues. Germline CDR1 is GTSNPN and CDR2 is SVGIG (reference sequence). This chain's CDR3 is CAWSKTGTYNQPQHF. The DNA for the CDR3 is TGTGCCTGGAGTAAGACAGGGACCTACAATCAGCCCCAGCATTTT.

Concerning this clone itself: At the DNA level, this CDR3 is encoded by other sequences in the same sample as well. The V and J genes are TRBV5-1 and TRBJ1-4; tentatively, D is TRBD1 (5 bases). The CDR3 extends over 14 amino acids. Trimming shortened V by 3 bases and J by 4 bases, and 10 bases separated the two germline ends. Germline lookup yields CDR1 SGHRS and CDR2 YFSETQ. The CDR3 spells CASSSGTVNEKLFF. In nucleotides, the CDR3 is TGCGCCAGCAGCTCCGGGACGGTTAATGAAAAACTGTTTTTT.

This clone turned up a few times. The V and J genes are TRBV6-5 and TRBJ1-1; the D gene is possibly TRBD1 (6 bases). V lost 2 bases to trimming and J lost 0 bases, with 10 bases between them. CDR3 length: 15 amino acids. From germline, CDR1 is MNHEY and CDR2 SVGAGI. CDR3 loop: CASSYTDSLNTEAFF. CDR3 DNA: TGTGCCAGCAGTTACACGGACAGTCTGAACACTGAAGCTTTCTTT.

V gene TRBV6-5 combines with J gene TRBJ2-3; 8 positions match TRBD2. V lost 8 bases, J lost 3 bases, and 10 bases stayed unmatched. The CDR3 consists of 15 residues. CDR1 and CDR2 (germline): MNHEY, SVGAGI. The DNA of the CDR3 is TGTGCCAGCTGGAGTAGCACGGGGGGGACAGATACGCAGTATTTT. This translates into CASWSSTGGTDTQYF.